This TCR beta chain appears in the sequencing data of a study of T cells in Graves' hyperthyroidism and ophthalmopathy. Patients were aged 18 to 65, had disease duration under 2 months, and had newly diagnosed hyperthyroidism. Using RNA transcripts as the source, TCR beta CDR3 regions were amplified. HTBI primers drove first-round RT-PCR of the TCR CDR3. TCRdb processed the multiplex PCR reads anew with MiXCR; each CDR3 protein has one entry. The data contain about 290,000 distinct CDR3 sequences, approximately 14% of them singletons. This clonotype was counted many times. Germline CDR1 and CDR2: LGHDT and YNNKEL (reference sequence). V lost 0 bases and J 8 bases, leaving 5 bases between the germline ends. The CDR3 extends over 12 amino acids.

The TCR was taken from a woman in her forties or fifties with Graves' hyperthyroidism that later progressed to Graves' ophthalmopathy. Material: blood. The chain links TRBV3-1 to TRBJ2-1; D is unresolved. The DNA for the CDR3 is TGTGCCAGCAGCCAAGAGACGGATGAGCAGTTCTTC. Encoded protein: CASSQETDEQFF.